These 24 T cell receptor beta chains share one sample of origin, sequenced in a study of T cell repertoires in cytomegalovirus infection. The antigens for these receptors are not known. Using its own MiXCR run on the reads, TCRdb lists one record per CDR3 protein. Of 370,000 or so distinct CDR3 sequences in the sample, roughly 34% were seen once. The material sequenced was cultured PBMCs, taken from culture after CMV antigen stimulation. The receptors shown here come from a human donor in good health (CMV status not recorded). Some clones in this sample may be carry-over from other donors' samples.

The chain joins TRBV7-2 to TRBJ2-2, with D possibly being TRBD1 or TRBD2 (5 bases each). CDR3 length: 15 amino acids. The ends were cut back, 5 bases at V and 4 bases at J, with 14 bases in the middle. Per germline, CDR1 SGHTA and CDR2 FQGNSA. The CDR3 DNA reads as TGTGCCAGCAGCGTCTTTGGGGACGGCACCGGGGAGCTGTTTTTT. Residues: CASSVFGDGTGELFF.

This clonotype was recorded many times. The CDR3 sequence: CASSFSYGNEQFF. The DNA for the CDR3 is TGTGCCAGCAGCTTCTCTTATGGCAATGAGCAGTTCTTC. The chain recombines TRBV7-3 with TRBJ2-1, with no clear D. The CDR3 loop spans 13 amino acids. V dropped 3 bases and J dropped 6 bases, with 9 bases sitting between them. Per the germline V gene, CDR1 is SGHTA and CDR2 is FQGTGA.

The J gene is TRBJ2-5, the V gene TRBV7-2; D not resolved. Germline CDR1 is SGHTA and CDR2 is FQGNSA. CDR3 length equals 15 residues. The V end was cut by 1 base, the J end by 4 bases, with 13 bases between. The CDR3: CASSLGSVILETQYF. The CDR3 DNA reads TGTGCCAGCAGCTTAGGGAGCGTCATCCTAGAGACCCAGTACTTC.

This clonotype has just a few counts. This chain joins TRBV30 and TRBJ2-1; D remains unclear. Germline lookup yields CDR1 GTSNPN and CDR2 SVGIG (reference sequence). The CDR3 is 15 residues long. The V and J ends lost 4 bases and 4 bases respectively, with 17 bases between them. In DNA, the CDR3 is TGTGCCTGGACCCTACCAGGAGTTGTTTACAATGAGCAGTTCTTC. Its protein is CAWTLPGVVYNEQFF.

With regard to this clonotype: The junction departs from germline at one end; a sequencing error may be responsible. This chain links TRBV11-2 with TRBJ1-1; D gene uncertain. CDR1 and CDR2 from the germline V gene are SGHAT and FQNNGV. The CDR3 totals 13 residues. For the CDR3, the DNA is TGTGCCAGCACCTTAAGGAGCCCCACTGAAGCTTTCTTT. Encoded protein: CASTLRSPTEAFF. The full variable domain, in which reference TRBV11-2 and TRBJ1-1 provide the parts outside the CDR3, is EAGVAQSPRYKIIEKRQSVAFWCNPISGHATLYWYQQILGQGPKLLIQFQNNGVVDDSQLPKDRFSAERLKGVDSTLKIQPAKLEDSAVYLCASTLRSPTEAFFGQGTRLTVV.

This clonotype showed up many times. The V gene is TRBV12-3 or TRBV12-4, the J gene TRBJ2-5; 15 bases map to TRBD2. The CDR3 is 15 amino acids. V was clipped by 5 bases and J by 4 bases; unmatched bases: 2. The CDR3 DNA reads TGTGCCAGCAGTGGGGGACTAGCGGGAGGAGAGACCCAGTACTTC. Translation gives CASSGGLAGGETQYF.

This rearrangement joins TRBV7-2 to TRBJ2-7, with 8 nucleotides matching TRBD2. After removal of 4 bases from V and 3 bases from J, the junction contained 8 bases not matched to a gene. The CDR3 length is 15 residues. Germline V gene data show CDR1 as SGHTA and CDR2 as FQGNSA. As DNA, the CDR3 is TGTGCCAGCAGCTGGAGTCCGGGACTAGTCTACGAGCAGTACTTC. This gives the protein CASSWSPGLVYEQYF.

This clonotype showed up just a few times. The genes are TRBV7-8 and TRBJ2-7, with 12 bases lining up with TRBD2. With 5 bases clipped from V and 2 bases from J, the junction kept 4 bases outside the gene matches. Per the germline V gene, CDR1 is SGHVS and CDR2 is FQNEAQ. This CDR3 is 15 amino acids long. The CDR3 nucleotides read TGTGCCAGCAGCATCTCTAGCGGGAGGGCCTACGAGCAGTACGTC. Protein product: CASSISSGRAYEQYV.

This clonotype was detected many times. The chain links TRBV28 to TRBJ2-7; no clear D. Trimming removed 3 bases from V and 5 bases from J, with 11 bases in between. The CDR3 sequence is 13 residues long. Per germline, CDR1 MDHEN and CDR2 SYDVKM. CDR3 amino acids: CASSFPGLHEQYF. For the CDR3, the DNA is TGTGCCAGCAGTTTTCCAGGTCTCCACGAGCAGTACTTC.

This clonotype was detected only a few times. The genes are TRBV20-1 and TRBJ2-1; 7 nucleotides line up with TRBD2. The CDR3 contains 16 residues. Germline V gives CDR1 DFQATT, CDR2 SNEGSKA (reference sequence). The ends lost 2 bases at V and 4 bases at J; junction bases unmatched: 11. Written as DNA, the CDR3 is TGCAGTGCTAGAACCGACGGGAGGCCGGGGTACAATGAGCAGTTCTTC. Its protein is CSARTDGRPGYNEQFF.

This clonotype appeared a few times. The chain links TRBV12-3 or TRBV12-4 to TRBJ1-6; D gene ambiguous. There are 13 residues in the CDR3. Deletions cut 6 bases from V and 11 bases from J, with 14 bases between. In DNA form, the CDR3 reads TGTGCCAGCAGGTCCTTTCCTGGGGCACCCCTCCACTTT. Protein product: CASRSFPGAPLHF.

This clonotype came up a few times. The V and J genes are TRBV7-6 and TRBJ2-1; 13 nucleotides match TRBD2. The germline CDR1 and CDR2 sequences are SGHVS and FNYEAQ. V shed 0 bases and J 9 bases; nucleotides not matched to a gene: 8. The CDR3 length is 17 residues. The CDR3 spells CASSLAIFTSGRGEQFF. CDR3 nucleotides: TGTGCCAGCAGCTTAGCAATTTTCACTAGCGGGAGGGGTGAGCAGTTCTTC.

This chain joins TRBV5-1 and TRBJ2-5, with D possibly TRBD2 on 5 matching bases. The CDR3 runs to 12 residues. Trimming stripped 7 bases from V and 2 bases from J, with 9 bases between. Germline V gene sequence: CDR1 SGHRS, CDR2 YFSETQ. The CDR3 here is CASREQQETQYF. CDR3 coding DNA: TGCGCCAGCCGGGAACAACAAGAGACCCAGTACTTC.

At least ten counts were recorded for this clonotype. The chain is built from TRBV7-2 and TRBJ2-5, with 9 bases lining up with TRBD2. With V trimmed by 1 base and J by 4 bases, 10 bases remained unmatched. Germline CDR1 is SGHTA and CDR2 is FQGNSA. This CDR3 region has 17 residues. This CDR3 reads CASSLGIRGRVGETQYF. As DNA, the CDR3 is TGTGCCAGCAGCTTAGGGATTCGCGGGAGGGTAGGAGAGACCCAGTACTTC.

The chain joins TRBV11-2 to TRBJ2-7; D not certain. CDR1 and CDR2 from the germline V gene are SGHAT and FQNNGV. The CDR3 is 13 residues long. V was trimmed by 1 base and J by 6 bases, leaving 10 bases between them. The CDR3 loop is CASSLGLTTEQYF. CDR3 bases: TGTGCCAGCAGCTTAGGTTTGACAACCGAGCAGTACTTC.

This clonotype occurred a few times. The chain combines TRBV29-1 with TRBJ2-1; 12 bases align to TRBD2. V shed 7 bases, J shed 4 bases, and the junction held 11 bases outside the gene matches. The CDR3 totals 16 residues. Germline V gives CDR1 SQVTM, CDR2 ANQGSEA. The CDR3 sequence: CSASPTSGSLYNEQFF. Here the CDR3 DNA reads TGCAGCGCGAGCCCGACTAGCGGGAGTCTTTACAATGAGCAGTTCTTC.

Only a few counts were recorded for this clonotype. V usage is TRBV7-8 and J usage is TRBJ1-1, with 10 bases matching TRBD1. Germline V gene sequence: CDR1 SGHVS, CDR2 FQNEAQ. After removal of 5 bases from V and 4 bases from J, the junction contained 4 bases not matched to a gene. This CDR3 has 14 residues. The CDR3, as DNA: TGTGCCAGCAGCCCGTGGACAGGGGGCACTGAAGCTTTCTTT. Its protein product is CASSPWTGGTEAFF.

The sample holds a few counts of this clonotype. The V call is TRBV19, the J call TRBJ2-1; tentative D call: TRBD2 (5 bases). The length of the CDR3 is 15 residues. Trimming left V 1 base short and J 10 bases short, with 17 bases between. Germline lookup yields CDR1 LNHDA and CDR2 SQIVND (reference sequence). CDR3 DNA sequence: TGTGCCAGTAGTATAGGAAGACTAACAAGTAGGGAGCAGTTCTTC. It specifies CASSIGRLTSREQFF.

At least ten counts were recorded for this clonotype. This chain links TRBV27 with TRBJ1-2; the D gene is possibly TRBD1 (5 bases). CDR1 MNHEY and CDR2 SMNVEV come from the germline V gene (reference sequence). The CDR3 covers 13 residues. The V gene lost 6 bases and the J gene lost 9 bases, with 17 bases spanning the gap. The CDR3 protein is CASSQRDLKSYTF. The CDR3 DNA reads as TGTGCCAGCAGCCAAAGGGACTTAAAAAGCTACACCTTC.

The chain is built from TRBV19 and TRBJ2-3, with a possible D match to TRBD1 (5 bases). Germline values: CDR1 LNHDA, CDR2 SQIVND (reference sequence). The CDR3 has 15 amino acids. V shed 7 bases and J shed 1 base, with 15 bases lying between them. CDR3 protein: CASKGSRSRTDTQYF. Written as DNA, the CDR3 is TGTGCCAGTAAGGGGTCACGGTCCCGCACAGATACGCAGTATTTT.

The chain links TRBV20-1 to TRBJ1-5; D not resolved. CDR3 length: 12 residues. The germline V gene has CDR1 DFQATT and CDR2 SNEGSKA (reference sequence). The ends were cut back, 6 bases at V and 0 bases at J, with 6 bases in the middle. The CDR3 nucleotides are TGCAGTGCCTGGGATAGCAATCAGCCCCAGCATTTT. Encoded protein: CSAWDSNQPQHF.

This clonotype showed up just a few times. CDR3 nucleotide sequence: TGTGCCAGCAGCCCAAGGACTAGCGGGAGATCTGGAACCGGGGAGCTGTTTTTT. This sequence encodes CASSPRTSGRSGTGELFF. This sequence joins TRBV7-2 and TRBJ2-2, with TRBD2 matching over 13 bases. Per germline, CDR1 SGHTA and CDR2 FQGNSA. The CDR3 covers 18 residues. V gave up 5 bases and J gave up 5 bases; unmatched junction bases: 11.

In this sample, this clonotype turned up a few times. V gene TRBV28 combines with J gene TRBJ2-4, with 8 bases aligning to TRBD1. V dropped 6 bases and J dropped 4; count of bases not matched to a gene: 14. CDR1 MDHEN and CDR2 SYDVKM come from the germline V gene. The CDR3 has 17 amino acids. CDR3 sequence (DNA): TGTGCCAGCAGGGGGGCGGGACAGGCCACAAAAAAAAACATTCAGTACTTC. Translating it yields CASRGAGQATKKNIQYF.

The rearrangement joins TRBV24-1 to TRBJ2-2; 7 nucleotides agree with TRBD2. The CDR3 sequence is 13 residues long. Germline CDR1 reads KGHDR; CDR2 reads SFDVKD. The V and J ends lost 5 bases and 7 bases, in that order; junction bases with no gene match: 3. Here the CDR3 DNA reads TGTGCCACCAGTGGGCTAGCGGTCGGGGAGCTGTTTTTT. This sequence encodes CATSGLAVGELFF.